The 23 T cell receptor beta chains given below trace back to one sample, sequenced in a study of a mutant IDH1 vaccine in newly diagnosed glioma. The sample's time point: week 35, safety follow-up. Mutant IDH1 20-mer peptide, at 300 ug, made up each vaccine dose, with topical imiquimod. The method was immunoSEQ multiplex PCR; TCRdb's version includes in-frame clones alone and lacks a portion of them. The profile shows over 55,000 clones, 81% of them singletons. No cognate antigen is known for these TCRs. This specimen was PBMCs, taken from a glioma patient whose treatment included an IDH1 peptide vaccine. These receptors were taken from a man between 40 and 49 years old with glioma.

The gene calls are TRBV27 and TRBJ2-1, with 9 nucleotides matching TRBD2. V lost 9 bases to trimming and J lost 0 bases; unmatched junction nucleotides: 15. Germline CDR1 MNHEY, CDR2 SMNVEV (reference sequence). CDR3 length equals 18 residues. Written as DNA, the CDR3 is TGTGCCAGTACAGCGGGGGGCTCCTCCCCCCGCTCCTACAATGAGCAGTTCTTC. Translated: CASTAGGSSPRSYNEQFF.

The rearrangement joins TRBV9 to TRBJ1-2, with D tentatively TRBD1 (5 bases). The CDR3 consists of 15 residues. Trimming cost V 2 bases and J 7 bases, with 18 bases left between them. Germline CDR1 reads SGDLS; CDR2 reads YYNGEE. In DNA form, the CDR3 reads TGTGCCAGCAGCGTGGGGACCGGGGGAGGGGCTGGCTACACCTTC. Encoded protein: CASSVGTGGGAGYTF.

The rearrangement uses TRBV19 and TRBJ1-1, with TRBD1 matching 8 bases. The length of the CDR3 is 14 residues. V gave up 6 bases and J gave up 0 bases; unmatched junction bases: 3. Germline V CDR1 and CDR2: LNHDA, SQIVND (reference sequence). The CDR3 is CASRRQGMNTEAFF. The CDR3 DNA follows: TGTGCCAGTAGGCGACAGGGGATGAACACTGAAGCTTTCTTT.

The gene calls are TRBV6-1 and TRBJ2-3; maybe TRBD1 (6 bases). Germline V gives CDR1 MNHNS, CDR2 SASEGT. With 8 bases removed from V and 4 bases from J, the gap between germline ends came to 13 bases. The CDR3 runs 13 residues. CDR3 coding DNA: TGTGCCAGCTCCCCAGGGGAACCAGATACGCAGTATTTT. This codes for CASSPGEPDTQYF.

The J gene is TRBJ1-1, the V gene TRBV6-5; D unclear. Germline V lookup: CDR1 MNHEY, CDR2 SVGAGI. The V end was cut by 2 bases, the J end by 4 bases, with 8 bases between. The CDR3 sequence is 13 residues long. This CDR3 is CASSYRKGTEAFF. CDR3 bases: TGTGCCAGCAGTTACCGTAAAGGCACTGAAGCTTTCTTT.

In this sample, this clone turned up a few times. The CDR3 spells CATSRDLVQPQHF. The CDR3 coding sequence is TGTGCCACCAGCAGAGATCTAGTTCAGCCCCAGCATTTT. The J gene is TRBJ1-5, the V gene TRBV15, with D hard to call. Trimming removed 0 bases from V and 6 bases from J, with 6 bases in between. Germline CDR1 reads LNHNV; CDR2 reads YYDKDF (reference sequence). The CDR3 consists of 13 residues.

The DNA of the CDR3 is TGTGCCAGCAGCCCCTCCTTGGGGGTATATCCCACAGATACGCAGTATTTT. It translates to CASSPSLGVYPTDTQYF. V is TRBV5-8 and J is TRBJ2-3; possibly TRBD1 or TRBD2 for D (5 bases each). Germline V gene sequence: CDR1 SGHTS, CDR2 YDEGEE. CDR3 length: 17 amino acids. Trimming took off 4 bases at V and 2 bases at J, with 20 bases between the two ends.

CDR3 residues: CASSFDRLNTEAFF. DNA for the CDR3: TGTGCCAGCAGCTTCGACAGGCTGAACACTGAAGCTTTCTTT. The chain carries TRBV7-2 and TRBJ1-1; tentative D call: TRBD1 (6 bases). The CDR3 covers 14 residues. CDR1 and CDR2 (germline): SGHTA, FQGNSA. Deletions cut 3 bases from V and 0 bases from J, with 8 bases between.

The gene calls are TRBV27 and TRBJ2-2; D gene unclear. Trimming took off 6 bases at V and 2 bases at J, with 7 bases between the two ends. This CDR3 has 13 residues. Germline CDR1 and CDR2: MNHEY and SMNVEV (reference sequence). CDR3 in amino acids: CASRLTNTGELFF. CDR3 in DNA: TGTGCCAGCAGACTGACAAACACCGGGGAGCTGTTTTTT.

This clone was recorded once. The rearrangement uses TRBV5-6 and TRBJ2-7, with a possible D match to TRBD2 (7 bases). Trimming took off 3 bases at V and 3 bases at J, with 16 bases between the two ends. Per the germline V gene, CDR1 is SGHDT and CDR2 is YYEEEE. The CDR3 is 15 residues long. This CDR3 reads CASSSGAGEIYEQYF. In DNA form, the CDR3 reads TGTGCCAGCAGCTCAGGGGCGGGAGAGATCTACGAGCAGTACTTC.

V and J are TRBV19 and TRBJ2-2, with unresolved D. The CDR3 sequence is 14 residues long. Looked up from germline, CDR1 is LNHDA and CDR2 is SQIVND (reference sequence). V lost 6 bases and J 6 bases, leaving 14 bases between the germline ends. CDR3 in amino acids: CASSADPVAGELFF. CDR3 DNA sequence: TGTGCCAGTAGCGCCGACCCTGTCGCCGGGGAGCTGTTTTTT.

The chain is built from TRBV6-1 and TRBJ2-5, with 9 bases aligning to TRBD1. Germline loops: CDR1 MNHNS, CDR2 SASEGT. After removal of 8 bases from V and 5 bases from J, the junction contained 12 bases not matched to a gene. This CDR3 is built from 15 residues. In nucleotides, the CDR3 is TGTGCCAGCCGCGGCTTGGACAGGGGATGGGAGACCCAGTACTTC. This gives the protein CASRGLDRGWETQYF.

This clone was seen only a few times. CDR3 residues: CASSSERSPQHF. The CDR3 DNA is TGTGCCAGCAGCTCAGAAAGGTCGCCCCAGCATTTT. The rearrangement joins TRBV5-4 to TRBJ1-5, with D hard to call. The germline CDR1 and CDR2 sequences are SGHNT and YYREEE (reference sequence). This CDR3 has 12 amino acids. V lost 3 bases and J 9 bases, leaving 10 bases between the germline ends.

V is TRBV6-6 and J is TRBJ2-7; no definite D call. Trimming took off 6 bases at V and 4 bases at J, with 4 bases between the two ends. This CDR3 contains 10 residues. The germline V gene encodes CDR1 MNHNY and CDR2 SVGAGI (reference sequence). The CDR3 is CASRGYEQYF. The DNA for the CDR3 is TGTGCCAGCAGGGGATACGAGCAGTACTTC.

The chain couples TRBV9 to TRBJ1-2; 9 bases fit TRBD1. The CDR3 loop spans 18 amino acids. V dropped 0 bases and J dropped 0; count of bases not matched to a gene: 9. Germline V gives CDR1 SGDLS, CDR2 YYNGEE. CDR3 sequence: CASSVDPTGGTANYGYTF. CDR3 DNA: TGTGCCAGCAGCGTAGACCCCACAGGGGGCACGGCTAACTATGGCTACACCTTC.

Ten or more counts support this clone. The V call is TRBV19, the J call TRBJ2-7; 9 nucleotides match TRBD1. Trimming cost V 10 bases and J 1 base; bases outside gene matches: 5. The germline V gene encodes CDR1 LNHDA and CDR2 SQIVND (reference sequence). The CDR3 covers 13 residues. The CDR3 protein is CATRDRVSYEQYF. CDR3 DNA sequence: TGTGCCACTAGGGACAGGGTTTCCTACGAGCAGTACTTC.

The CDR3 here is CASSEGAGGNSPLHF. The CDR3 DNA reads as TGTGCCAGCAGTGAAGGTGCTGGAGGGAATTCACCCCTCCACTTT. The chain links TRBV25-1 to TRBJ1-6; D ambiguous. The V and J ends lost 2 bases and 7 bases respectively, with 12 bases between them. Germline-derived CDR1 and CDR2 are MGHDK and SYGVNS. The CDR3 is 15 amino acids. The full variable domain, with the rest looked up from reference TRBV25-1 and TRBJ1-6, is EADIYQTPRYLVIGTGKKITLECSQTMGHDKMYWYQQDPGMELHLIHYSYGVNSTEKGDLSSESTVSRIRTEHFPLTLESARPSHTSQYLCASSEGAGGNSPLHFGNGTRLTVT.

The table lists this clone with a count of one. V is TRBV7-6 and J is TRBJ2-3; D unclear. The CDR3 contains 17 residues. The V gene's germline CDR1 is SGHVS and CDR2 FNYEAQ. V was shortened by 2 bases and J by 1 base, with 16 bases between the two germline ends. CDR3 sequence reads: CASSLRAAVRGTDTQYF. The CDR3 DNA is TGTGCCAGCAGCTTAAGGGCTGCTGTAAGGGGCACAGATACGCAGTATTTT. Full variable domain (missing parts from reference TRBV7-6 and TRBJ2-3): GAGVSQSPRYKVTKRGQDVALRCDPISGHVSLYWYRQALGQGPEFLTYFNYEAQQDKSGLPNDRFSAERPEGSISTLTIQRTEQRDSAMYRCASSLRAAVRGTDTQYFGPGTRLTVL.

This chain uses TRBV6-5 with TRBJ2-1, with D perhaps given as TRBD1 or TRBD2 (5 bases each). The V end lost 2 bases, the J end lost 6 bases, and 17 bases lay between the germline ends. The CDR3 has 16 residues. CDR1 and CDR2 (germline): MNHEY, SVGAGI. The CDR3 DNA sequence: TGTGCCAGCAGTTACCATGAGGGGTCGGAGGCCAATGAGCAGTTCTTC. Amino acid sequence: CASSYHEGSEANEQFF.

DNA for the CDR3: TGTGCCAGCTCACCACCGAAGACAGGGACTCTGGGTGGCTACACCTTC. Its protein product is CASSPPKTGTLGGYTF. The chain has TRBV18 and TRBJ1-2, with 7 bases fitting TRBD1. Unmatched junction bases numbered 11, after V lost 0 bases and J lost 7 bases. Germline V CDR1 and CDR2: KGHSH, LQKENI. The length of the CDR3 is 16 residues.

The chain recombines TRBV6-6 with TRBJ2-7; the D gene is possibly TRBD2 (6 bases). Trimming removed 7 bases from V and 5 bases from J, with 18 bases in between. The CDR3 runs 14 residues. Germline CDR1 MNHNY, CDR2 SVGAGI (reference sequence). DNA of the CDR3: TGTGCCAGCAATGCAGGGAGGAGTGCGGACGAGCAGTACTTC. Its protein is CASNAGRSADEQYF.

This chain connects TRBV7-2 to TRBJ2-5; TRBD2 matches 13 bases. The CDR3 consists of 15 residues. Germline lookup yields CDR1 SGHTA and CDR2 FQGNSA. The J segment lost 4 bases and the V segment lost 5 bases, leaving 4 bases of the junction unmatched. CDR3 amino acids: CASSQRLAGGETQYF. The CDR3 DNA reads as TGTGCCAGCAGCCAGCGACTAGCGGGGGGAGAGACCCAGTACTTC.

This clone was seen a handful of times. The chain has TRBV4-3 and TRBJ1-2, with D maybe TRBD1 (5 bases). Germline V gene data show CDR1 as LGHNA and CDR2 as YSLEER. V shed 0 bases and J shed 4 bases, with 12 bases lying between them. CDR3 length: 15 amino acids. The CDR3 bases are TGCGCCAGCAGCCAAGATGGGGGGGGTGCCTATGGCTACACCTTC. It encodes CASSQDGGGAYGYTF.